The 8 T cell receptor beta chains listed next were all sequenced from one sample in a study of cytomegalovirus exposure and HLA in healthy donors. Sequencing used immunoSEQ multiplex PCR; TCRdb keeps in-frame clones, though not all of them. The repertoire consists of 70,000 to 90,000 clones, with about 85% occurring once and the leading ten covering 3%. Sequenced input: PBMCs. The receptors stem from a man aged 30 to 45 in good health and CMV-seronegative.

The chain links TRBV6-1 to TRBJ2-1; D is uncertain. Germline loops: CDR1 MNHNS, CDR2 SASEGT. Trimming cost V 6 bases and J 7 bases, with 13 bases left between them. The CDR3 runs to 13 residues. The DNA for the CDR3 is TGTGCCAGCAGGAAGGCCCAGAGGAATGAGCAGTTCTTC. Protein: CASRKAQRNEQFF.

This chain joins TRBV7-2 and TRBJ2-7; D ambiguous. The CDR3 has 12 residues. Germline V gives CDR1 SGHTA, CDR2 FQGNSA. Trimming removed 5 bases from V and 0 bases from J, with 5 bases in between. CDR3 residues: CASSRISYEQYF. The CDR3 region has the DNA TGTGCCAGCAGCCGTATCTCCTACGAGCAGTACTTC.

This chain links TRBV18 with TRBJ2-5; 7 positions match TRBD2. V trimming: 0 bases; J trimming: 4 bases; junction bases outside the gene matches: 5. CDR3 length: 15 residues. Germline-derived CDR1 and CDR2 are KGHSH and LQKENI. The CDR3 reads CASSPPTGGRETQYF. The CDR3 nucleotides read TGTGCCAGCTCACCACCGACGGGGGGTCGAGAGACCCAGTACTTC.

This chain connects TRBV27 to TRBJ1-6; D remains ambiguous. V was cut by 3 bases and J by 5 bases, with 11 bases left in between. The CDR3 consists of 15 residues. Germline V gives CDR1 MNHEY, CDR2 SMNVEV (reference sequence). CDR3 sequence: CASSLRATHNSPLHF. In nucleotides, the CDR3 is TGTGCCAGCAGTTTGAGGGCAACCCATAATTCACCCCTCCACTTT.

The genes are TRBV19 and TRBJ2-7; D might be TRBD1 (5 bases). The CDR3 extends over 13 amino acids. The V gene's germline CDR1 is LNHDA and CDR2 SQIVND (reference sequence). Trimming left V 1 base short and J 5 bases short, with 9 bases between. DNA of the CDR3: TGTGCCAGTAGTATAGGTACAGGAAACGAGCAGTACTTC. It codes for CASSIGTGNEQYF. The full variable domain, with the rest looked up from reference TRBV19 and TRBJ2-7, is DGGITQSPKYLFRKEGQNVTLSCEQNLNHDAMYWYRQDPGQGLRLIYYSQIVNDFQKGDIAEGYSVSREKKESFPLTVTSAQKNPTAFYLCASSIGTGNEQYFGPGTRLTVT.

The chain joins TRBV7-8 to TRBJ2-7, with TRBD2 matching over 9 bases. V was pared by 5 bases and J by 4 bases, with 9 bases of the junction left unmatched. Germline values: CDR1 SGHVS, CDR2 FQNEAQ. CDR3 length equals 15 residues. This CDR3 is CASSAPSGAGYEQYF. The CDR3 coding sequence is TGTGCCAGCAGCGCTCCTAGCGGGGCAGGTTACGAGCAGTACTTC.

This chain uses TRBV2 with TRBJ2-1, with 10 bases that match TRBD2. V trimming: 7 bases; J trimming: 4 bases; junction bases outside the gene matches: 4. CDR3 size: 14 residues. CDR1 is SNHLY and CDR2 is FYNNEI in the germline V gene. CDR3 protein: CASIGSGRYNEQFF. CDR3 nucleotide sequence: TGTGCCAGCATTGGTAGCGGGAGGTACAATGAGCAGTTCTTC.

This chain connects TRBV20-1 to TRBJ2-3; D might be TRBD1 (6 bases). This CDR3 is 11 amino acids long. Trimming took 3 bases from V and 6 from J, leaving 7 bases between them. Germline V CDR1 and CDR2: DFQATT, SNEGSKA (reference sequence). This chain's CDR3 is CSARRGDTQYF. In nucleotides, the CDR3 is TGCAGTGCTAGGAGGGGGGATACGCAGTATTTT.